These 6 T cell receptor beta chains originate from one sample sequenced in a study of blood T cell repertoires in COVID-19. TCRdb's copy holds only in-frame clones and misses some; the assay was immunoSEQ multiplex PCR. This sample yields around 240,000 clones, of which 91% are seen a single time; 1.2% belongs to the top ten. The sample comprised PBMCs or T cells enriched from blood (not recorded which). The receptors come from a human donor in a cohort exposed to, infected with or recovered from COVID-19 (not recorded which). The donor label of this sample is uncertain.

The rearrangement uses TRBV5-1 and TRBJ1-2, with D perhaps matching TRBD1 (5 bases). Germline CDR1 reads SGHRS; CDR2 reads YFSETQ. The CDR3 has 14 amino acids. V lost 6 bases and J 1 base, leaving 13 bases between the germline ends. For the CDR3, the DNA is TGCGCCAGCAAGTGGACGGACAATAACTATGGCTACACCTTC. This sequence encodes CASKWTDNNYGYTF.

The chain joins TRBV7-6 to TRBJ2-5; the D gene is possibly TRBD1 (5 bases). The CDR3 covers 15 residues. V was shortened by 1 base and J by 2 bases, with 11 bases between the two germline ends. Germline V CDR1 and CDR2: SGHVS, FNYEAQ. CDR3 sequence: CASSLVAGQQETQYF. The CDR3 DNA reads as TGTGCCAGCAGCTTAGTGGCAGGGCAACAAGAGACCCAGTACTTC.

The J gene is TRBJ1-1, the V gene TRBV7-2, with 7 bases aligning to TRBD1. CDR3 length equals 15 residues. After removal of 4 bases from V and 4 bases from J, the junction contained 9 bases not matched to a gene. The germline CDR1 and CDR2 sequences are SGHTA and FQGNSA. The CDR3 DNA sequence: TGTGCCAGCAGCTCAACAGGGGCTACGAGCACTGAAGCTTTCTTT. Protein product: CASSSTGATSTEAFF.

CDR3 residues: CASSPLGGPGNTIYF. Written as DNA, the CDR3 is TGTGCCAGCAGTCCCCTCGGTGGGCCTGGAAACACCATATATTTT. The rearrangement uses TRBV27 and TRBJ1-3; D ambiguous. The CDR3 totals 15 residues. V dropped 5 bases and J dropped 2 bases, with 13 bases sitting between them. Germline V gene data show CDR1 as MNHEY and CDR2 as SMNVEV (reference sequence).

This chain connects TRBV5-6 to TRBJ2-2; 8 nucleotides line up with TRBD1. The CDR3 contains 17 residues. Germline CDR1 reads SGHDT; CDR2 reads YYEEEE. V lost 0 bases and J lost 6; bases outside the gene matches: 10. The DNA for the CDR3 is TGTGCCAGCAGCTTGGGACAGGGGTTTAGATCTGCCGGGGAGCTGTTTTTT. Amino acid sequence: CASSLGQGFRSAGELFF.

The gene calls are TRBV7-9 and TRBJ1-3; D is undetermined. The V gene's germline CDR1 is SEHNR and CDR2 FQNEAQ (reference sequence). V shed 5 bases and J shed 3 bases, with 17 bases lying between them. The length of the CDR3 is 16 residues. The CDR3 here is CASSPKGGSFGNTIYF. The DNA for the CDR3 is TGTGCCAGCAGCCCGAAGGGAGGTTCCTTTGGAAACACCATATATTTT.